The sequence of this TCR beta chain was determined in a study of T cell repertoires in cytomegalovirus infection. In the study overall: Public TCR beta signature analysis indicated the presence of both CMV infection and matching HLA type.

Trimming removed 5 bases from V and 3 bases from J; junction bases left unmatched: 11. The CDR3 is 16 residues long. TCRdb called the reads again in MiXCR, with one record for every CDR3 protein. The sample contains 550,000 to 700,000 distinct CDR3 sequences, about 40% of which appear only once. General study results and limits: Ex vivo responses were dominated by HLA-C-restricted CMV-specific TCR beta clonotypes. Cumulative public TCR beta family frequency identified CMV carriers with the relevant HLA.

About this clonotype: Its matching antigen is unknown.

The genes are TRBV12-3 or TRBV12-4 and TRBJ2-7; TRBD1 matches at 9 bases. The TCR originated in a human donor in good health (CMV status not recorded). Some clones in this sample may be carry-over from other donors' samples. The sequences come from cultured PBMCs, collected from culture after CMV antigen stimulation. The CDR3 DNA reads as TGTGCCAGCAGTCACCCATTCGGGACAGGGAACTACGAGCAGTACTTC. The encoded protein is CASSHPFGTGNYEQYF.